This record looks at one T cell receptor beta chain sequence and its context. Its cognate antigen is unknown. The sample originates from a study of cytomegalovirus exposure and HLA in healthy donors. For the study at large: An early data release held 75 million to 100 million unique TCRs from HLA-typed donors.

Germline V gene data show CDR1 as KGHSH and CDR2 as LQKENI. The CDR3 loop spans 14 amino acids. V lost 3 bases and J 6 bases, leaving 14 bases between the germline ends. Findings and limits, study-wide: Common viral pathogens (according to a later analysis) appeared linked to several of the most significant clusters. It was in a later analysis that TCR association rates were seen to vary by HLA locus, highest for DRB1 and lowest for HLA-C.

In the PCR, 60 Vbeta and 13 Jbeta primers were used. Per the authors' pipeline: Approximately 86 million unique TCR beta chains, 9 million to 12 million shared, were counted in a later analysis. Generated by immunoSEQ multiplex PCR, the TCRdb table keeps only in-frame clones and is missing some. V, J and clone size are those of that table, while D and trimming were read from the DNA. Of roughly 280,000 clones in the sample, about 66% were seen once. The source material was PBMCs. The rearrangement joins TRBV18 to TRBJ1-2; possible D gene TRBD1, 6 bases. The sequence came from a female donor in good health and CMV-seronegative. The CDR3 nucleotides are TGTGCCAGCTCACCTACCGACAGGAACCATGGCTACACCTTC. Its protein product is CASSPTDRNHGYTF.